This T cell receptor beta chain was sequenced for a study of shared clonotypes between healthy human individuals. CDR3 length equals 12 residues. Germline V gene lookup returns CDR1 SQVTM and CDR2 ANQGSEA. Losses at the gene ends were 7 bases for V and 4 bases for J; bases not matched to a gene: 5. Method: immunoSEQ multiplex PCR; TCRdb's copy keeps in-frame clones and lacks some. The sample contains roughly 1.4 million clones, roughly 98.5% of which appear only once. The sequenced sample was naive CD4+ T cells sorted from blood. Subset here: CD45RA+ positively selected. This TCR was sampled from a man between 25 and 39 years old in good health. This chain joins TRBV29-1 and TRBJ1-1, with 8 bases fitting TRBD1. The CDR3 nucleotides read TGCAGCGCTTTTACAGGGGGCACTGAAGCTTTCTTT. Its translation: CSAFTGGTEAFF.